The next 25 T cell receptor beta chains were all read from a single sample in a study of OX40 agonist ivuxolimab in advanced cancers. TCRdb's table, derived via immunoSEQ multiplex PCR, lists solely in-frame clones and lacks some. The sample yields about 83,000 clones, approximately 90% seen once. The source was CD4+ or CD8+ T cells sorted from blood, collected in a trial of the OX40 agonist ivuxolimab. The receptors were gathered from an adult with an advanced solid tumor such as melanoma, head and neck, liver or kidney cancer.

This clone showed up just once. This rearrangement joins TRBV6-1 to TRBJ2-7; 7 positions agree with TRBD1. The V and J ends lost 5 bases and 3 bases, in that order; junction bases with no gene match: 4. This CDR3 has 13 amino acids. Per the germline V gene, CDR1 is MNHNS and CDR2 is SASEGT. The CDR3 spells CASSPRDSYEQYF. CDR3 coding DNA: TGTGCCAGCAGTCCACGGGACAGCTACGAGCAGTACTTC.

This clone was seen only once. This sample includes further DNA sequences coding for the same CDR3. This rearrangement joins TRBV28 to TRBJ2-7, with 8 nucleotides matching TRBD2. CDR1 and CDR2 (germline): MDHEN, SYDVKM. The CDR3 extends over 14 amino acids. Trimming removed 7 bases from V and 5 bases from J; junction bases left unmatched: 10. The CDR3 DNA follows: TGTGCCAGCACTCGAGCGGGGGCTCGGAACGAGCAGTACTTC. It translates to CASTRAGARNEQYF. The full variable domain, rest sourced from reference TRBV28 and TRBJ2-7, is DVKVTQSSRYLVKRTGEKVFLECVQDMDHENMFWYRQDPGLGLRLIYFSYDVKMKEKGDIPEGYSVSREKKERFSLILESASTNQTSMYLCASTRAGARNEQYFGPGTRLTVT.

V usage is TRBV10-3 and J usage is TRBJ1-2; D might be TRBD1 (6 bases). Trimming took off 5 bases at V and 3 bases at J, with 13 bases between the two ends. The germline V gene encodes CDR1 ENHRY and CDR2 SYGVKD. This CDR3 has 14 amino acids. The chain's CDR3 is CAISIPGQYYGYTF. DNA for the CDR3: TGTGCCATCAGTATACCGGGACAATACTATGGCTACACCTTC.

This chain connects TRBV27 to TRBJ2-7; 7 nucleotides line up with TRBD1. CDR1 is MNHEY, CDR2 SMNVEV, per germline (reference sequence). CDR3 length: 13 amino acids. V lost 4 bases and J lost 2; bases outside the gene matches: 2. The CDR3 bases are TGTGCCAGCAGTTGGGACAGAGCCTACGAGCAGTACTTC. Residues: CASSWDRAYEQYF.

The V call is TRBV25-1, the J call TRBJ2-5; TRBD1 aligns across 7 bases. Germline CDR1 and CDR2: MGHDK and SYGVNS. Germline trimming cut 6 bases from V and 5 bases from J; bases unmatched to any gene: 6. CDR3 length: 13 amino acids. CDR3 residues: CASRGQFHETQYF. The CDR3 DNA reads TGTGCCAGCAGGGGACAGTTTCACGAGACCCAGTACTTC.

The rearrangement uses TRBV9 and TRBJ1-1; D uncertain. Germline CDR1 SGDLS, CDR2 YYNGEE. With 2 bases removed from V and 2 bases from J, the gap between germline ends came to 13 bases. The CDR3 spans 15 residues. The CDR3 reads CASSVTVSGNTEAFF. The CDR3 nucleotides read TGTGCCAGCAGCGTTACAGTTAGTGGAAACACTGAAGCTTTCTTT.

The chain combines TRBV5-4 with TRBJ2-1; either TRBD1 or TRBD2 may fit D (5 bases each). V was clipped by 0 bases and J by 5 bases, with 18 bases between them. This CDR3 has 17 amino acids. Germline values: CDR1 SGHNT, CDR2 YYREEE (reference sequence). DNA for the CDR3: TGTGCCAGCAGCTTGGCCATATCGGGTTGGGGGAACAATGAGCAGTTCTTC. This codes for CASSLAISGWGNNEQFF.

This clone was counted once. The chain uses TRBV18 and TRBJ1-2, with TRBD1 as a possible D gene (5 bases). V was clipped by 4 bases and J by 6 bases, with 6 bases between them. The CDR3 spans 11 residues. Germline loops: CDR1 KGHSH, CDR2 LQKENI. The CDR3 bases are TGTGCCAGCTCACTCAGGGATGGCTACACCTTC. It is translated as CASSLRDGYTF. Full variable domain (outside the CDR3, taken from reference TRBV18 and TRBJ1-2): NAGVMQNPRHLVRRRGQEARLRCSPMKGHSHVYWYRQLPEEGLKFMVYLQKENIIDESGMPKERFSAEFPKEGPSILRIQQVVRGDSAAYFCASSLRDGYTFGSGTRLTVV.

The chain employs TRBV4-1 and TRBJ2-5; 8 bases map to TRBD1. V shed 4 bases and J 3 bases; nucleotides not matched to a gene: 7. CDR3 length equals 15 residues. Germline V gives CDR1 MGHRA, CDR2 YSYEKL. The CDR3 reads CASSRNDRGEETQYF. The CDR3 DNA is TGCGCCAGCAGCCGGAACGACAGGGGAGAAGAGACCCAGTACTTC.

The chain is built from TRBV6-5 and TRBJ2-2; 7 bases agree with TRBD2. This CDR3 region has 16 residues. The V gene's germline CDR1 is MNHEY and CDR2 SVGAGI. V trimming: 2 bases; J trimming: 2 bases; junction bases outside the gene matches: 5. The CDR3 DNA sequence: TGTGCCAGCAGTTACGCGGGCGGGGGAAACACCGGGGAGCTGTTTTTT. This gives the protein CASSYAGGGNTGELFF.

This clone was recorded once. The J gene is TRBJ1-4, the V gene TRBV2, with a possible D match to TRBD1 (5 bases). Trimming cost V 6 bases and J 8 bases, with 19 bases left between them. Germline lookup yields CDR1 SNHLY and CDR2 FYNNEI. The CDR3 sequence is 15 residues long. The CDR3 loop reads CASRMSPGSWEKLFF. CDR3 coding DNA: TGTGCCAGCAGAATGTCTCCAGGGTCGTGGGAAAAACTGTTTTTT. Full variable domain (remainder filled in from reference TRBV2 and TRBJ1-4): EPEVTQTPSHQVTQMGQEVILRCVPISNHLYFYWYRQILGQKVEFLVSFYNNEISEKSEIFDDQFSVERPDGSNFTLKIRSTKLEDSAMYFCASRMSPGSWEKLFFGSGTQLSVL.

J is TRBJ1-2 and V is TRBV2; D might be TRBD1 (5 bases). The V end was cut by 6 bases, the J end by 4 bases, with 15 bases between. Per the germline V gene, CDR1 is SNHLY and CDR2 is FYNNEI. CDR3 length: 14 amino acids. The CDR3 loop is CASSPQGEAYGYTF. The CDR3 DNA is TGTGCCAGCAGCCCCCAGGGCGAAGCCTATGGCTACACCTTC.

This chain connects TRBV21-1 to TRBJ2-5; the table's D call, TRBD2, has no DNA check behind it. TRBV21-1 is noted as a pseudogene. The CDR3 covers 14 residues. CDR3 sequence: CASSRGEGQETQYF. DNA for the CDR3: TGTGCCAGCAGCAGGGGGGAGGGGCAAGAGACCCAGTACTTC.

Remarks on this clone: No DNA is shown, since the ends of the CDR3 on it are uncertain; the CDR3 is the one TCRdb lists. The chain has TRBV6-1 and TRBJ1-5. Germline CDR1 reads MNHNS; CDR2 reads SASEGT. The CDR3 is made up of 12 amino acids, end residues included. CDR3 sequence: CATFGSNQPQHF.

The gene calls are TRBV9 and TRBJ1-3; TRBD1 matches at 8 bases. The CDR3 covers 15 residues. Trimming at V came to 3 bases and at J to 0 bases, leaving 2 bases not matched to a gene. Germline V gene data show CDR1 as SGDLS and CDR2 as YYNGEE. CDR3: CASSDRGFSGNTIYF. The CDR3 bases are TGTGCCAGCAGCGACAGGGGGTTCTCTGGAAACACCATATATTTT.

The chain combines TRBV9 with TRBJ2-2; TRBD2 agrees at 9 bases. J was trimmed by 5 bases and V by 0 bases; bases with no gene match: 5. This CDR3 is 16 amino acids long. The germline gives CDR1 SGDLS, CDR2 YYNGEE. The CDR3: CASSVEVAGETGELFF. In nucleotides, the CDR3 is TGTGCCAGCAGCGTAGAGGTAGCGGGGGAGACCGGGGAGCTGTTTTTT.

The V gene is TRBV5-4, the J gene TRBJ2-3, with 11 bases matching TRBD2. CDR3 length: 15 amino acids. The germline gives CDR1 SGHNT, CDR2 YYREEE (reference sequence). J lost 6 bases, V lost 5 bases, and 8 bases had no gene match. The CDR3 loop reads CASSPRTSGHDTQYF. The CDR3 DNA reads as TGTGCCAGCAGTCCCAGGACTAGCGGGCACGATACGCAGTATTTT.

V usage is TRBV7-3 and J usage is TRBJ2-2; D possibly corresponds to TRBD2 (6 bases). Germline loops: CDR1 SGHTA, CDR2 FQGTGA. The CDR3 runs to 13 residues. Trimming left V 10 bases short and J 4 bases short, with 13 bases between. The CDR3 DNA sequence: TGTGCCAAGGTAAGGGGAGGCACCGGGGAGCTGTTTTTT. Encoded protein: CAKVRGGTGELFF. The whole variable domain, filled in from reference TRBV7-3 and TRBJ2-2, reads GAGVSQTPSNKVTEKGKYVELRCDPISGHTALYWYRQSLGQGPEFLIYFQGTGAADDSGLPNDRFFAVRPEGSVSTLKIQRTERGDSAVYLCAKVRGGTGELFFGEGSRLTVL.

About this clone: A junction boundary mismatches the germline segment, possibly from a read error. Other nucleotide sequences from this sample produce the same CDR3. The genes are TRBV5-1 and TRBJ1-2; D may be TRBD1 (5 bases). The germline CDR1 and CDR2 sequences are SGHRS and YFSETQ. The CDR3 covers 14 residues. CDR3 residues: CASSLEGPIYGYTF. In DNA, the CDR3 is TGCGCCAGCAGCTTGGAGGGACCGATCTATGGTTACACCTTC.

DNA for the CDR3: TGTGCCAGCTCACCTAAGGGAGGCCCAATTAGCTCTGGGGCCAACGTCCTGACTTTC. Protein: CASSPKGGPISSGANVLTF. The chain links TRBV18 to TRBJ2-6; tentative D call: TRBD2 (6 bases). The CDR3 sequence is 19 residues long. Germline V gives CDR1 KGHSH, CDR2 LQKENI. The V and J ends lost 3 bases and 0 bases respectively, with 18 bases between them.

This sequence joins TRBV11-2 and TRBJ1-1; D remains unclear. This CDR3 is 13 amino acids long. V was shortened by 1 base and J by 5 bases, with 8 bases between the two germline ends. Germline V gene data show CDR1 as SGHAT and CDR2 as FQNNGV. CDR3 sequence reads: CASSLGSLTEAFF. CDR3 nucleotides: TGTGCCAGCAGCTTAGGCTCGTTAACTGAAGCTTTCTTT.

This clone was seen just once. The V gene is TRBV7-8, the J gene TRBJ1-6; D not certain. The CDR3 loop spans 18 amino acids. Germline V gene data show CDR1 as SGHVS and CDR2 as FQNEAQ. With 2 bases removed from V and 0 bases from J, the gap between germline ends came to 14 bases. The CDR3, as DNA: TGTGCCAGCAGCTTACGAGGCCTGGTGAGCTCCTATAATTCACCCCTCCACTTT. Residues: CASSLRGLVSSYNSPLHF. The complete variable domain, with remaining parts taken from reference TRBV7-8 and TRBJ1-6, reads GAGVSQSPRYKVAKRGQDVALRCDPISGHVSLFWYQQALGQGPEFLTYFQNEAQLDKSGLPSDRFFAERPEGSVSTLKIQRTQQEDSAVYLCASSLRGLVSSYNSPLHFGNGTRLTVT.

The V gene is TRBV5-1, the J gene TRBJ2-2; tentative D call: TRBD1 (5 bases). From germline, CDR1 is SGHRS and CDR2 YFSETQ. The CDR3 is 14 residues long. Between the trimmed V and J ends, which lost 4 bases and 0 bases, there was a span of 7 bases. This CDR3 reads CASSTGSNTGELFF. The CDR3 bases are TGCGCCAGCAGCACAGGTTCGAACACCGGGGAGCTGTTTTTT.

Concerning this clone itself: One end of the junction is discordant with germline, which a read error may explain. The chain couples TRBV28 to TRBJ2-1, with a tentative D call TRBD1 (5 bases). This CDR3 contains 16 residues. The germline V gene encodes CDR1 MDHEN and CDR2 SYDVKM. In DNA, the CDR3 is TGTGCCAGCAGTTTCTCGCAGGGCCGCTCCTACAGTGAGCAGTTCTTC. It yields the protein CASSFSQGRSYSEQFF.

The genes are TRBV6-6 and TRBJ2-7; TRBD1 matches at 8 bases. Trimming at V came to 6 bases and at J to 0 bases, leaving 4 bases not matched to a gene. The CDR3 has 14 residues. Germline-derived CDR1 and CDR2 are MNHNY and SVGAGI (reference sequence). CDR3 in DNA: TGTGCCAGCAGGGGGACAGGCCGCTCCTACGAGCAGTACTTC. Translation gives CASRGTGRSYEQYF.